This TCR beta chain is drawn from a study of control samples from healthy donors and cancer patients. CDR1 is SGHRS and CDR2 is YFSETQ in the germline V gene. The CDR3 loop spans 15 amino acids. The junction had 5 bases not matched to a gene; V was cut back by 4 bases and J by 0 bases. This table comes from immunoSEQ multiplex PCR, and its TCRdb copy is limited to in-frame clones, with some not included. The sample includes about 270,000 clones, over 75% of them seen just once. Sequenced: PBMCs. The V and J genes are TRBV5-1 and TRBJ2-3, with 7 bases matching TRBD2. This TCR was recovered from a woman aged 55 to 70 with lung cancer. The CDR3 here is CASSLLALSTDTQYF. DNA of the CDR3: TGCGCCAGCAGCCTACTAGCGTTAAGCACAGATACGCAGTATTTT.